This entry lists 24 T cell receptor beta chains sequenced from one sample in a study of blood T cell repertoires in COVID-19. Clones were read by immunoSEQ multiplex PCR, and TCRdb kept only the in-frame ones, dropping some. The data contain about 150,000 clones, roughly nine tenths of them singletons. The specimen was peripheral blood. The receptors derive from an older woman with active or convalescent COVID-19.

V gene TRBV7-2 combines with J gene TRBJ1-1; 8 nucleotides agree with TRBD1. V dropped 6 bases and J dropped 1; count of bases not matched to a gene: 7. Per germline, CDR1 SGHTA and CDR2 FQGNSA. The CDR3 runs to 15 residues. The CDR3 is CASSAGGARNTEAFF. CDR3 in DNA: TGTGCCAGCAGTGCAGGGGGCGCGCGGAACACTGAAGCTTTCTTT. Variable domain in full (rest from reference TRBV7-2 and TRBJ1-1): GAGVSQSPSNKVTEKGKDVELRCDPISGHTALYWYRQSLGQGLEFLIYFQGNSAPDKSGLPSDRFSAERTGGSVSTLTIQRTQQEDSAVYLCASSAGGARNTEAFFGQGTRLTVV.

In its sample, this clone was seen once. The CDR3 reads CASSQSPGSGNTIYF. The CDR3 DNA follows: TGTGCCAGCAGCCAATCCCCAGGCTCTGGAAACACCATATATTTT. V and J are TRBV3-1 (or the pseudogene TRBV3-2) and TRBJ1-3; D is uncertain. Germline lookup yields CDR1 LGHDT and CDR2 YNNKEL (reference sequence). Between the trimmed V and J ends, which lost 2 bases and 0 bases, there was a span of 8 bases. This CDR3 spans 15 amino acids.

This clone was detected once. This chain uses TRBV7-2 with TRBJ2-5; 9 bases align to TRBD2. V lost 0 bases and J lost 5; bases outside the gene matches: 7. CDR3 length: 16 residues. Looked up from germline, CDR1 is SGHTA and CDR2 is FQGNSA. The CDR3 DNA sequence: TGTGCCAGCAGCTTAGCGGGCGGGGGGGCCTTTGAGACCCAGTACTTC. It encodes CASSLAGGGAFETQYF.

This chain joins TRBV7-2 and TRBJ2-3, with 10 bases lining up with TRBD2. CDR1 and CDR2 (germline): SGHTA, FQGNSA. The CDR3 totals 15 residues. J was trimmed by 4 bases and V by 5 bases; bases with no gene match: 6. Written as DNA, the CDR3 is TGTGCCAGCAGCCGCGGACTAGCGGCCCCAGATACGCAGTATTTT. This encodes CASSRGLAAPDTQYF. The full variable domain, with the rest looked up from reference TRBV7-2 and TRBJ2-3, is GAGVSQSPSNKVTEKGKDVELRCDPISGHTALYWYRQSLGQGLEFLIYFQGNSAPDKSGLPSDRFSAERTGGSVSTLTIQRTQQEDSAVYLCASSRGLAAPDTQYFGPGTRLTVL.

The CDR3 region is CASSPRWGLAGSQETQYF. As DNA, the CDR3 is TGTGCCAGCAGCCCTAGATGGGGACTAGCGGGGTCCCAAGAGACCCAGTACTTC. V usage is TRBV11-2 and J usage is TRBJ2-5; 13 bases match TRBD2. There are 18 residues in the CDR3. The junction had 10 bases not matched to a gene; V was cut back by 5 bases and J by 1 base. Germline V gene sequence: CDR1 SGHAT, CDR2 FQNNGV.

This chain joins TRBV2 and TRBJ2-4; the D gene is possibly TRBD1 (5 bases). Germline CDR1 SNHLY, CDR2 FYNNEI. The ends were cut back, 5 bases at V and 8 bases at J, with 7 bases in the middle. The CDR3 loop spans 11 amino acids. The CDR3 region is CASSSRDIQYF. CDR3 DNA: TGTGCCAGCAGTAGCAGGGACATTCAGTACTTC.

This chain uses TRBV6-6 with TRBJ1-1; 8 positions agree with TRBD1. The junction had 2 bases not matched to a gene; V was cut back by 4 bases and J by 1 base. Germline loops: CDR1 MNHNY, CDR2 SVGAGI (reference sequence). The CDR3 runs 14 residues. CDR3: CASSWGQANTEAFF. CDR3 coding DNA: TGTGCCAGCAGTTGGGGACAGGCGAACACTGAAGCTTTCTTT.

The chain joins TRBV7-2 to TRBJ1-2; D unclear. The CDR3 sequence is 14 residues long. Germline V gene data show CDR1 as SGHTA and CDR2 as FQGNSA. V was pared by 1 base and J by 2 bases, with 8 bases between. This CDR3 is CASSLGQVNYGYTF. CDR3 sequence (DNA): TGTGCCAGCAGCTTAGGGCAGGTGAACTATGGCTACACCTTC.

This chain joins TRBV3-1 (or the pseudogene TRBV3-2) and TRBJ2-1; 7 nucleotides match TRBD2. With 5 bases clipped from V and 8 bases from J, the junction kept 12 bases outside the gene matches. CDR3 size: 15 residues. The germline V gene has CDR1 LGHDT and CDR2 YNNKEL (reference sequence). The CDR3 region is CASSKLAGGMDEQFF. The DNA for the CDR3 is TGTGCCAGCAGCAAGCTAGCCGGGGGGATGGATGAGCAGTTCTTC.

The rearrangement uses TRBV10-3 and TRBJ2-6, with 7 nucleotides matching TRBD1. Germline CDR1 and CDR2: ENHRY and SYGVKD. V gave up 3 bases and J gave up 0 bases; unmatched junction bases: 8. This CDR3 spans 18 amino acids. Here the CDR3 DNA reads TGTGCCATCAGTGAAATGGGACAGTGGCTCTCTGGGGCCAACGTCCTGACTTTC. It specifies CAISEMGQWLSGANVLTF.

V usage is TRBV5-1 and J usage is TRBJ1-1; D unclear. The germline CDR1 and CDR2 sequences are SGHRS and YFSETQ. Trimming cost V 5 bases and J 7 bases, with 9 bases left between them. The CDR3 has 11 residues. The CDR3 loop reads CASRESSEAFF. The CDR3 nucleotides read TGCGCCAGCAGGGAGTCGAGTGAAGCTTTCTTT.

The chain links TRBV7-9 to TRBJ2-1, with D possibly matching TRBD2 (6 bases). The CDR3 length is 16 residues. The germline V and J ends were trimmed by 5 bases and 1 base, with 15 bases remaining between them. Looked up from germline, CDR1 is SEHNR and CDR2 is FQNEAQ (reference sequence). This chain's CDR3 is CASSPIAGRSYNEQFF. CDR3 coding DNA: TGTGCCAGCAGCCCAATCGCGGGGAGATCCTACAATGAGCAGTTCTTC.

CDR3 in amino acids: CASTTSGNEQFF. The DNA of the CDR3 is TGTGCCAGCACCACATCAGGAAATGAGCAGTTCTTC. The chain employs TRBV27 and TRBJ2-1; D gene uncertain. Germline loops: CDR1 MNHEY, CDR2 SMNVEV (reference sequence). The length of the CDR3 is 12 residues. V was shortened by 7 bases and J by 7 bases, with 11 bases between the two germline ends.

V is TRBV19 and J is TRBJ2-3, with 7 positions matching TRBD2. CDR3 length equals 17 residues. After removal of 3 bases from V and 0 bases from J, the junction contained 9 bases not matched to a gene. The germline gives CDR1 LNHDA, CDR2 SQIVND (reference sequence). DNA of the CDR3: TGTGCCAGTAGTATCCCCTGGGGCGGGGGTAGCACAGATACGCAGTATTTT. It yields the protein CASSIPWGGGSTDTQYF.

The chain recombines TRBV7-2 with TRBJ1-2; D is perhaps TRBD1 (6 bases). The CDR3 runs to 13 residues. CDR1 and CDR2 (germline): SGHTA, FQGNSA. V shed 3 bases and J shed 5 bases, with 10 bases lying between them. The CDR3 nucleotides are TGTGCCAGCAGCTTTCAGGGGCGGTATGGCTACACCTTC. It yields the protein CASSFQGRYGYTF.

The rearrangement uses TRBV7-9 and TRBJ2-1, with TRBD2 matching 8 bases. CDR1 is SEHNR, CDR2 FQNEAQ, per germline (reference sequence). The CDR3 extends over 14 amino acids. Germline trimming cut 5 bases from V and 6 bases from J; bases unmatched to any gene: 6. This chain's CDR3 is CASSPDGTSNEQFF. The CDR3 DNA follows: TGTGCCAGCAGCCCGGACGGGACTAGCAATGAGCAGTTCTTC.

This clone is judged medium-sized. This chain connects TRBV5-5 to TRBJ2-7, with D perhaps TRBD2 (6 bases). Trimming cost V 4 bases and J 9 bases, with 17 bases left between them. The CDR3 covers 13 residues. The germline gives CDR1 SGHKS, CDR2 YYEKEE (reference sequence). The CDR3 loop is CASSQPGDFLQYF. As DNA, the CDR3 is TGTGCCAGCAGCCAACCGGGGGATTTTTTGCAGTACTTC.

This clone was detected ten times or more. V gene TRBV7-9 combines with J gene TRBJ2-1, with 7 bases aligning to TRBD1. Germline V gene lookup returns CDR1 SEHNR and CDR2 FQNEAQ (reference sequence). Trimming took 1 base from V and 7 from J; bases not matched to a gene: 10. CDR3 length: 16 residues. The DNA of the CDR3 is TGTGCCAGCAGCTTAGTTAAGGGGGCTGAAAAAAATGAGCAGTTCTTC. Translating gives CASSLVKGAEKNEQFF.

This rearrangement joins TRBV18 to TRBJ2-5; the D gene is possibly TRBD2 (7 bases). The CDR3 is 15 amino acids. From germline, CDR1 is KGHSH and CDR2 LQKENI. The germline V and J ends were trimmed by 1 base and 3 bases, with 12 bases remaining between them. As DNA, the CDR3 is TGTGCCAGCTCACCACGGGGGGGCCCGAAAGAGACCCAGTACTTC. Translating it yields CASSPRGGPKETQYF.

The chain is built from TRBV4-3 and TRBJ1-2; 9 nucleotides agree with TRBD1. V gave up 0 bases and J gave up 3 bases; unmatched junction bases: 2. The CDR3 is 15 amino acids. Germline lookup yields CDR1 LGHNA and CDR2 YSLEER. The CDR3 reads CASSQEWDRDYGYTF. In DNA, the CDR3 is TGCGCCAGCAGCCAAGAATGGGACAGGGACTATGGCTACACCTTC.

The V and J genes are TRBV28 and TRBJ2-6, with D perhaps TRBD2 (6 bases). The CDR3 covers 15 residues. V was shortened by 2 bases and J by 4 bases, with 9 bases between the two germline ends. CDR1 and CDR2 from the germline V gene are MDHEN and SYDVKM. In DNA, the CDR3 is TGTGCCAGCAGTTTACCGGGGGACGGGGCCAACGTCCTGACTTTC. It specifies CASSLPGDGANVLTF.

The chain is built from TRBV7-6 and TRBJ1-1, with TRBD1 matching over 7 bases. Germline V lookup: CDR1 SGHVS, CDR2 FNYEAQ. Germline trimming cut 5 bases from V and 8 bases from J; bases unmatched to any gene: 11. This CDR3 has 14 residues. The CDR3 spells CASSLAGEQGEAFF. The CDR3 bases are TGTGCCAGCAGCCTCGCAGGGGAACAGGGGGAAGCTTTCTTT.

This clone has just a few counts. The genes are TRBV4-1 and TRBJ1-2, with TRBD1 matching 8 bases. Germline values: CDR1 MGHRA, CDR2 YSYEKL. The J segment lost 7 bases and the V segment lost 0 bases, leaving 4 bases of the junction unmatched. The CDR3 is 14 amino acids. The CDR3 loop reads CASSQEQGEGGYTF. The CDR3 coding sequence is TGCGCCAGCAGCCAAGAACAGGGGGAGGGTGGCTACACCTTC.

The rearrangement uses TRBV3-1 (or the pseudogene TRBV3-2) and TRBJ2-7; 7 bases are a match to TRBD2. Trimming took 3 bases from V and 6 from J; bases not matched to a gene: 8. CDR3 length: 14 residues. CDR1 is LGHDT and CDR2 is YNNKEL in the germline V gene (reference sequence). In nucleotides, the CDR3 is TGTGCCAGCAGCCACGAAAAAAGCGGGGCCGAGCAGTACTTC. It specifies CASSHEKSGAEQYF.